This T cell receptor beta chain comes out of a study of cytomegalovirus exposure and HLA in healthy donors (dated by TCRdb to 2017 to 2019). Context from the whole study: An earlier analysis of several hundred of the donors reported 250 to 300 Gb of sequence data and around 120 million unique TCR beta sequences obtained from 180 million or so T cells. The number of typed donors differed by locus: about 620-630 for A, B, C, DRB1 and DQB1; some 540 for DQA1; around 610 for DPA1; and 400 to 480 for DPB1. Across 300 to 400 genotyped donors of the cohort, an average of about 240,000 unique TCR beta nucleotide sequences per donor were sequenced, and 15% to 20% of those sequences were non-productive. The genetic ancestry cluster associated with self-reported Caucasian donors included around 76% of the 398 genotyped donors. An earlier analysis of about 620 of the donors applied high-throughput TCR beta sequencing to assess whether each TCR beta V gene segment acted as functional or pseudogenic. Several DR-DQ haplotypes were handled as single units for association and clustering because linkage in the cohort was strong. The study profiled the T cell repertoires of 550 to 700 subjects by immunosequencing and related them to cytomegalovirus serostatus. A separate validation cohort of 100 to 150 different subjects was used in addition to the approximately 640-subject first cohort. High-throughput TCR immunosequencing, statistical association of individual TCRs with disease status, and machine learning were combined to predict cytomegalovirus infection status. Alongside the repertoire data, information on donor age, sex, ethnicity and CMV serostatus was compiled. A later genetic analysis used genome-wide SNP genotypes for about three fifths of the 666 donors, treating that subset as a discovery cohort. The study aimed to test whether cataloging public T cell receptors could reveal signatures of past pathogen exposure. An early release covering roughly 600 HLA-typed donors comprised roughly 300 gigabases of sequencing data and tens of millions of unique TCR sequences. Class I and class II HLA loci were covered by the typing at four-digit resolution. All discovery cohort repertoires had been generated using a single sequencing platform. In a later analysis, previously published TCR beta repertoires from 550 to 750 donors were re-analyzed and high-resolution HLA genotyping was added so that TCR occurrence patterns could be studied. Rather than drawing on any new phenotypic data, the later analysis identified candidate immune exposures from TCR beta sequences and the way those sequences occurred across donors. Results and caveats for the whole study, not just this receptor: A later analysis associated 15,000 to 20,000 TCR beta sequences with specific HLA alleles at a false discovery rate of 0.05. Because HLA typing was missing for some donors at each locus, association tests included only the typed subset. Presence/absence analyses assumed roughly uniform sequencing depth across donors, an assumption that may not hold. Most CMV-associated TCR beta chains appeared to be HLA-restricted in a later analysis, and the HLA associations seemed to be driven largely by CMV exposure. In a later analysis, several top co-occurrence clusters were reported to appear linked to parvovirus B19, influenza, CMV and Epstein-Barr virus. Correlated functional status among segregating V segments might be attributable to linkage disequilibrium, but an unknown experimental factor could not be ruled out. A group of highly shared sequence variants was considered likely to be a technical artifact of the sequencing pipeline. An earlier analysis of around 540 of the donors showed that most TCR beta V segments appeared in productive rearrangements either about 87% or about 30% of the time, which broadly matched IMGT annotations. When HLA alleles, especially DR and DQ, strongly co-occurred, attributing TCR associations to individual alleles was difficult. An association between a missense DCLRE1C variant and V-gene and J-gene trimming of TCR beta chains was found in a later genetic analysis and replicated in an independent cohort. According to a later analysis, TCR association rates differed among HLA loci, with DRB1 alleles showing the most associated TCRs and HLA-C alleles showing the fewest. Immune exposure information for the cohort was limited to CMV serostatus. Because counts were too low, approximately 15 rarely observed V segments, including chromosome 9 orphons, were excluded from the earlier analysis of about 500 of the donors. In this cohort, only TCR beta chains were sequenced, and detectable features were limited by the absence of alpha or paired-chain data. Most TCR sequences were observed very rarely across donors, whereas some public TCRs were present in many individuals. A few of the identified cytomegalovirus-associated TCR beta chains were confirmed in vitro to be specific for cytomegalovirus antigens. Compared with the roughly 710-donor mean, donors in an Asian-associated ancestry cluster had fewer N-insertions in productive TCRs, according to a later genetic analysis. Compared with equally common non-associated chains, HLA-associated TCR beta chains in a later analysis were more clonally expanded and had lower generation probabilities. The 87-base-pair reads could not distinguish some IMGT-functional V segments, including TRBV6-2 and TRBV6-3, so those segments were excluded. The classifier was reported to diagnose cytomegalovirus status with high specificity and sensitivity in both the original and validation cohorts. A further reported finding was that TCR beta sequences accurately predicted the HLA-A and HLA-B alleles for most subjects in the first cohort. The study gave a list of 150 to 200 TCR beta chains associated with cytomegalovirus. The authors suggested that the approach could potentially be generalized to other disease states and immunological phenotypes.

Including cysteine and phenylalanine, the CDR3 has 17 amino acids. Only the CDR3 portion is preserved as DNA: 51 bases, with reading frame beginning at the first base. Trimming accounts for 5 bases at V and 0 bases at J, while the number of junction bases matched to no gene is 10. CDR1 LNHDA and CDR2 SQIVND were looked up in the germline V gene (reference sequence). Receptors were amplified or captured by the immunoSEQ multiplex PCR assay. The multiplex PCR relied on a mix of 60 forward primers for TCR Vbeta segments and 13 reverse primers for TCR Jbeta segments. Amplification of the CDR3 region of rearranged TCR beta genes was performed with a multiplex PCR assay on genomic DNA. The amplified TCR beta libraries were sequenced on the Illumina HiSeq System as 87-base-pair reads. In the source study's methods: A later analysis tallied 75 million to 95 million unique TCR beta chains across the 666 repertoires, and about 10 million of those chains were shared by two or more donors. Raw reads were error-corrected and collapsed into unique sequences by a nearest-neighbor algorithm in which closely related sequences were merged to remove PCR and sequencing errors. V, D and J gene segments were assigned by aligning CDR3 sequences to IMGT reference sequences. For a sequence to be retained, at least a six-nucleotide match to both a V gene segment and a J gene segment was required. Rearrangements were classified as productive when the CDR3 lacked stop codons and remained in frame with V and J, and all other rearrangements were classified as non-productive. CDR3 was defined according to IMGT convention as the region running from the second conserved V-encoded cysteine to the conserved J-encoded phenylalanine. The earlier analysis of about 570 of the donors excluded any sequence lacking an unambiguous match to a single V gene segment. An earlier analysis of fewer than 750 of the donors called V segments functional above 56.7% productive rearrangements and segregating when the between-donor standard deviation exceeded 5%. A statistical classification framework was built to diagnose cytomegalovirus status from the catalog of TCR beta chain sequences. In a later analysis, V and J genes were assigned by comparing TCR nucleotide sequences against IMGT/GENE-DB human TR gene sequences. The TCRdist pipeline was used in a later analysis to assign CDR3 sequences and most-parsimonious VDJ recombination scenarios. In a later analysis, each TCR beta chain was defined by its CDR3 amino acid sequence together with its V-gene family, and reads lacking a unique V-gene family were excluded. In a later analysis, around 600 highly shared, low-generation-probability nucleotide sequences were removed to address suspected cross-contamination and a sequencing artifact. For each public chain, a later analysis derived a clonal expansion index from normalized ranks of inferred template counts within each repertoire. In a later analysis, generation probabilities were computed using a VDJ recombination model fitted to out-of-frame rearrangements, and the results were checked against IGoR. In a later analysis, TCR-TCR, TCR-HLA and TCR-CMV co-occurrence was scored with hypergeometric tests, and a repertoire-size bias correction was applied to TCR pairs. To estimate false discovery rates, a later analysis permuted the HLA or CMV assignments 20 times. A later analysis grouped co-occurring TCRs with DBSCAN, adding TCRdist sequence similarity when clustering within HLA-allele-positive subsets. Repertoires with fewer than 30,000 or more than 120,000 public chains, plus five repertoires with anomalous nucleotide sharing, were excluded from co-occurrence clustering. TCRdb re-hosts the immuneACCESS table, in-frame sequences only. Its copies lack some clones; in the studies checked, an unresolved V gene accounts for under half of them, and the cause for the rest is not known. The V and J calls and clone size come from that table; D and trimming were worked out from the DNA. The sample includes about 270,000 clones, with 80% to 90% observed a single time. The ten largest clonotypes hold 3.5% to 4% of the sample.

In total, 666 healthy bone marrow donors made up the cohort. All cohort members were sampled while nominally healthy, although unrecorded immune exposures were likely present. The donor tested CMV seropositive and was one of the 289 seropositive cohort members. Every donor gave a peripheral blood sample, and the peripheral blood mononuclear cells from that sample were used for TCR beta sequencing. The Qiagen DNeasy Blood Extraction Kit was used to extract genomic DNA from the blood cell samples. Worth noting for this clone: Its specific antigen is unknown. Qualities for individual bases were not recorded, and no much larger clone is one base off.

The sequenced sample was PBMCs. The rearranged segments are TRBV19 and TRBJ1-5; TRBD1 matches 7 bases in the middle. This clonotype was sampled from a middle-aged man in good health and CMV-seropositive. The CDR3 here reads CASSEVTGQYSNQPQHF. The DNA sequence reads TGTGCCAGTAGTGAGGTAACGGGACAGTATAGCAATCAGCCCCAGCATTTT.